The 29 T cell receptor beta chains in this list originate from one sample, sequenced in a study of cytomegalovirus exposure and HLA in healthy donors. The study ran its PCR with 60 Vbeta and 13 Jbeta primers. This table comes from immunoSEQ multiplex PCR, and its TCRdb copy is limited to in-frame clones, with some not included. The sample carries about 160,000 clones, over 80% recorded once. The specimen was PBMCs. The receptor set was obtained from a male donor in good health and CMV-seropositive.

The V call is TRBV9, the J call TRBJ2-6, with 7 bases lining up with TRBD1. The germline CDR1 and CDR2 sequences are SGDLS and YYNGEE. The CDR3 spans 17 residues. Unmatched junction bases numbered 6, after V lost 3 bases and J lost 0 bases. The CDR3 DNA reads as TGTGCCAGCAGCGGAGGACAGGACCACTCTGGGGCCAACGTCCTGACTTTC. Translation gives CASSGGQDHSGANVLTF.

J is TRBJ2-7 and V is TRBV18, with D tentatively TRBD2 (6 bases). Germline V gene data show CDR1 as KGHSH and CDR2 as LQKENI. Deletions cut 5 bases from V and 0 bases from J, with 29 bases between. The CDR3 has 20 amino acids. CDR3 DNA: TGTGCCAGCTCATCAAACAAGGGCTCAACCGGGAGTCCTCGCTCCTACGAGCAGTACTTC. Encoded protein: CASSSNKGSTGSPRSYEQYF.

This clone was seen a single time. The J gene is TRBJ2-3, the V gene TRBV6-5; a possible D gene is TRBD1 (5 bases). Germline lookup yields CDR1 MNHEY and CDR2 SVGAGI. This CDR3 is 14 amino acids long. V dropped 0 bases and J dropped 5 bases, with 9 bases sitting between them. CDR3 region: CASSYSGALDTQYF. CDR3 in DNA: TGTGCCAGCAGTTACTCAGGGGCCTTAGATACGCAGTATTTT.

CDR3 residues: CASMEPNTEAFF. DNA for the CDR3: TGTGCCAGCATGGAGCCTAACACTGAAGCTTTCTTT. The rearrangement links TRBV6-1 to TRBJ1-1; no clear D. The CDR3 has 12 residues. V was trimmed by 7 bases and J by 2 bases, leaving 8 bases between them. Per germline, CDR1 MNHNS and CDR2 SASEGT.

The chain is built from TRBV27 and TRBJ1-2, with D possibly TRBD1 on 6 matching bases. In germline, CDR1 is MNHEY, CDR2 SMNVEV (reference sequence). The ends were cut back, 3 bases at V and 4 bases at J, with 12 bases in the middle. The CDR3 spans 14 residues. The DNA for the CDR3 is TGTGCCAGCAGTTTGGGGGGGCGAGGCTATGGCTACACCTTC. Amino acid sequence: CASSLGGRGYGYTF.

There are a few counts of this clone. The chain recombines TRBV9 with TRBJ2-7; D may be TRBD2 (5 bases). The germline CDR1 and CDR2 sequences are SGDLS and YYNGEE. V was trimmed by 3 bases and J by 3 bases, leaving 13 bases between them. The CDR3 is 14 residues long. This chain's CDR3 is CASSGSSGRYEQYF. In DNA, the CDR3 is TGTGCCAGCAGCGGCTCCAGCGGACGCTACGAGCAGTACTTC.

CDR3 sequence reads: CASSYQGGYTF. In nucleotides, the CDR3 is TGTGCCAGCAGTTACCAGGGCGGCTACACCTTC. The chain combines TRBV6-5 with TRBJ1-2; TRBD1 might be the D (5 bases). The CDR3 has 11 residues. Trimming removed 2 bases at V and 8 bases at J, with 6 bases between. Germline assignment: CDR1 MNHEY and CDR2 SVGAGI.

This chain links TRBV19 with TRBJ1-2; D unresolved. This CDR3 contains 12 residues. V gave up 4 bases and J gave up 7 bases, with 10 bases separating them. The germline gives CDR1 LNHDA, CDR2 SQIVND (reference sequence). The CDR3 spells CASSRAVSGYTF. CDR3 DNA: TGTGCCAGTAGTAGGGCCGTCTCTGGCTACACCTTC. Variable domain in full (rest from reference TRBV19 and TRBJ1-2): DGGITQSPKYLFRKEGQNVTLSCEQNLNHDAMYWYRQDPGQGLRLIYYSQIVNDFQKGDIAEGYSVSREKKESFPLTVTSAQKNPTAFYLCASSRAVSGYTFGSGTRLTVV.

The chain carries TRBV20-1 and TRBJ2-5; D possibly corresponds to TRBD1 (5 bases). The ends were cut back, 8 bases at V and 4 bases at J, with 11 bases in the middle. Per the germline V gene, CDR1 is DFQATT and CDR2 is SNEGSKA (reference sequence). This CDR3 has 11 amino acids. The CDR3 loop is CSFSQGETQYF. CDR3 in DNA: TGCAGTTTTTCGCAGGGAGAGACCCAGTACTTC.

This clone was seen once. This chain uses TRBV5-8 with TRBJ2-1, with 7 bases lining up with TRBD2. J gave up 7 bases and V 0 bases, and 4 bases lay outside the gene matches. The CDR3 length is 14 residues. CDR1 is SGHTS, CDR2 YDEGEE, per germline. The CDR3 spells CASSLGGGPNEQFF. Written as DNA, the CDR3 is TGTGCCAGCAGCTTGGGGGGGGGTCCTAATGAGCAGTTCTTC.

The V and J genes are TRBV7-3 and TRBJ2-3, with TRBD2 matching 7 bases. The trim removed 7 bases at V and 4 bases at J, leaving 8 bases unmatched. The CDR3 extends over 14 amino acids. Germline V gene sequence: CDR1 SGHTA, CDR2 FQGTGA. The chain's CDR3 is CASKPGGSADTQYF. CDR3 coding DNA: TGTGCCAGCAAACCGGGCGGGAGTGCAGATACGCAGTATTTT. Full variable domain (outside the CDR3, taken from reference TRBV7-3 and TRBJ2-3): GAGVSQTPSNKVTEKGKYVELRCDPISGHTALYWYRQSLGQGPEFLIYFQGTGAADDSGLPNDRFFAVRPEGSVSTLKIQRTERGDSAVYLCASKPGGSADTQYFGPGTRLTVL.

This clone was found once. The V gene is TRBV28, the J gene TRBJ1-1; no clear D gene. The CDR3 consists of 14 residues. Per germline, CDR1 MDHEN and CDR2 SYDVKM. V was cut by 5 bases and J by 4 bases, with 14 bases left in between. CDR3 sequence reads: CASSLRVIGTEAFF. DNA of the CDR3: TGTGCCAGCAGTCTGAGGGTGATTGGCACTGAAGCTTTCTTT. Drawing the rest from reference TRBV28 and TRBJ1-1, the complete variable domain is DVKVTQSSRYLVKRTGEKVFLECVQDMDHENMFWYRQDPGLGLRLIYFSYDVKMKEKGDIPEGYSVSREKKERFSLILESASTNQTSMYLCASSLRVIGTEAFFGQGTRLTVV.

This chain's CDR3 is CASRALDRVSPLHF. The CDR3 DNA reads TGTGCCAGTAGGGCTCTCGACAGGGTTTCACCCCTCCACTTT. The chain has TRBV19 and TRBJ1-6, with 7 bases that match TRBD1. Trimming cost V 6 bases and J 9 bases; bases outside gene matches: 8. The CDR3 covers 14 residues. Germline V gene data show CDR1 as LNHDA and CDR2 as SQIVND (reference sequence).

In its sample, this clone was seen once. One junction end does not reproduce the germline sequence, and a read error may be involved. The chain employs TRBV7-9 and TRBJ2-7; 8 nucleotides match TRBD2. Germline CDR1 and CDR2: SEHNR and FQNEAQ (reference sequence). The CDR3 is 16 residues long. CDR3 nucleotides: TGTTCCAGCAGCTACCTTAGCGGGACCGACCTGAACGAGCAGTACTTC. As protein: CSSSYLSGTDLNEQYF.

The CDR3 loop reads CASSARDRVTDTQYF. CDR3 bases: TGTGCCAGCAGCGCCCGGGACAGGGTCACAGATACGCAGTATTTT. The chain is built from TRBV7-2 and TRBJ2-3; 9 nucleotides agree with TRBD1. CDR1 SGHTA and CDR2 FQGNSA come from the germline V gene. CDR3 length equals 15 residues. V lost 5 bases and J lost 2; bases outside the gene matches: 5.

With respect to this clone: The junction does not match germline at one end; this may be a read error. This chain's CDR3 is CASSSGRGLAGDNEQFF. As DNA, the CDR3 is TGTGCTAGCAGCTCGGGACGGGGACTAGCGGGAGACAATGAGCAGTTCTTC. The V and J genes are TRBV7-7 and TRBJ2-1; 14 nucleotides match TRBD2. CDR1 and CDR2 (germline): SSHAT, FNYEAQ (reference sequence). The CDR3 contains 17 residues.

The rearrangement links TRBV18 to TRBJ1-5, with 8 bases lining up with TRBD1. The CDR3 runs to 15 residues. Unmatched junction bases numbered 4, after V lost 2 bases and J lost 4 bases. The V gene's germline CDR1 is KGHSH and CDR2 LQKENI. CDR3 sequence: CASSPGTGGNQPQHF. The CDR3 nucleotides are TGTGCCAGCTCACCAGGGACAGGAGGGAATCAGCCCCAGCATTTT.

V usage is TRBV6-1 and J usage is TRBJ2-7, with 7 bases fitting TRBD1. V lost 3 bases to trimming and J lost 3 bases; unmatched junction nucleotides: 11. This CDR3 is 16 amino acids long. Per the germline V gene, CDR1 is MNHNS and CDR2 is SASEGT. CDR3 residues: CASSDYGDRVSYEQYF. The CDR3 nucleotides are TGTGCCAGCAGTGACTATGGAGACAGGGTAAGCTACGAGCAGTACTTC.

This rearrangement joins TRBV5-1 to TRBJ2-2; possible D gene TRBD1, 5 bases. Trimming stripped 2 bases from V and 2 bases from J, with 13 bases between. Germline assignment: CDR1 SGHRS and CDR2 YFSETQ. The CDR3 has 16 residues. Written as DNA, the CDR3 is TGCGCCAGCAGCTTATCGCGGACAACAAACACCGGGGAGCTGTTTTTT. Its protein is CASSLSRTTNTGELFF.

The chain carries TRBV5-6 and TRBJ1-5; weak D call: TRBD1 (6 bases). The CDR3 totals 16 residues. Germline-derived CDR1 and CDR2 are SGHDT and YYEEEE. V was pared by 4 bases and J by 1 base, with 15 bases between. The CDR3 DNA follows: TGTGCCAGCAGCCCCAGGGGCGCAGGGAGCAATCAGCCCCAGCATTTT. This codes for CASSPRGAGSNQPQHF.

This rearrangement joins TRBV18 to TRBJ2-2; TRBD1 aligns across 11 bases. The ends lost 6 bases at V and 4 bases at J; junction bases unmatched: 10. Germline V gene lookup returns CDR1 KGHSH and CDR2 LQKENI. The CDR3 sequence is 17 residues long. CDR3 bases: TGTGCCAGCTCGCGGACCTCCGGGACAGGGGGCACCGGGGAGCTGTTTTTT. Protein product: CASSRTSGTGGTGELFF.

The chain uses TRBV7-2 and TRBJ2-5; the D gene is possibly TRBD2 (6 bases). TRBJ2-7 explains the end of the DNA better; the J call may be wrong. CDR1 is SGHTA and CDR2 is FQGNSA in the germline V gene. The length of the CDR3 is 14 residues. CDR3 sequence (DNA): TGTGCCAGCAGCTTGGGGGGAATGGCCTACGAGCAGTACTTC. It is translated as CASSLGGMAYEQYF.

The rearrangement uses TRBV28 and TRBJ1-3; 7 bases are shared with TRBD1. Germline CDR1 is MDHEN and CDR2 is SYDVKM. This CDR3 comprises 17 residues. The junction had 13 bases not matched to a gene; V was cut back by 5 bases and J by 3 bases. The chain's CDR3 is CASSPLDRVVFGNTIYF. The CDR3 DNA follows: TGTGCCAGCAGTCCCCTCGACAGGGTAGTTTTTGGAAACACCATATATTTT.

The V call is TRBV28, the J call TRBJ2-1, with 13 positions matching TRBD2. Germline V CDR1 and CDR2: MDHEN, SYDVKM. The ends lost 8 bases at V and 10 bases at J; junction bases unmatched: 8. This CDR3 is 14 amino acids long. As DNA, the CDR3 is TGTGCCAGCCTAGGACTAGCGGGAGTCCGGGAGCAGTTCTTC. This encodes CASLGLAGVREQFF.

The gene calls are TRBV6-5 and TRBJ2-1, with D maybe TRBD2 (5 bases). The CDR3 has 15 residues. V lost 0 bases and J 8 bases, leaving 14 bases between the germline ends. Germline CDR1 and CDR2: MNHEY and SVGAGI. The CDR3 sequence is CASSYSQRGLYEQFF. CDR3 bases: TGTGCCAGCAGTTACTCCCAACGGGGTCTCTATGAGCAGTTCTTC.

The V gene is TRBV15, the J gene TRBJ1-4, with D maybe TRBD1 (5 bases). The V gene's germline CDR1 is LNHNV and CDR2 YYDKDF (reference sequence). V lost 6 bases and J lost 12, with 17 bases in between. This CDR3 comprises 13 residues. The DNA for the CDR3 is TGTGCCACCAGTAAAATAACGGAGGGGCAACTGTTTTTT. The encoded protein is CATSKITEGQLFF.

Regarding this clone: In the same sample, other DNA sequences code for this CDR3. The genes are TRBV9 and TRBJ2-7; TRBD2 agrees at 11 bases. The length of the CDR3 is 15 residues. Germline lookup yields CDR1 SGDLS and CDR2 YYNGEE. V lost 2 bases to trimming and J lost 2 bases; unmatched junction nucleotides: 3. This CDR3 is CASSVGTSGTYEQYF. Written as DNA, the CDR3 is TGTGCCAGCAGCGTGGGGACTAGCGGAACCTACGAGCAGTACTTC.

The V call is TRBV7-3, the J call TRBJ2-3; 8 nucleotides agree with TRBD1. The V gene end was trimmed by 1 base and the J gene end by 1 base; junction bases not matched to a gene: 1. CDR3 length: 15 amino acids. The germline gives CDR1 SGHTA, CDR2 FQGTGA. Here the CDR3 DNA reads TGTGCCAGCAGCTTAAAGACAGGGGGCACAGATACGCAGTATTTT. This sequence encodes CASSLKTGGTDTQYF.

About this clone itself: The same CDR3 is also encoded by other DNA sequences in this sample. V is TRBV11-2 and J is TRBJ2-1, with a tentative D call TRBD2 (6 bases). Trimming shortened V by 0 bases and J by 6 bases, and 12 bases separated the two germline ends. Germline CDR1 reads SGHAT; CDR2 reads FQNNGV. CDR3 length equals 15 residues. The CDR3 DNA sequence: TGTGCCAGCAGCTTAGACAGCGGGCCCTTCAATGAGCAGTTCTTC. This translates into CASSLDSGPFNEQFF.